This T cell receptor (beta chain) is from a study of CD8 T cells in Susac syndrome. Study-wide findings and caveats: The study recognized that its TCR sequencing and HLA analysis covered a relatively small number of individuals.

A remark on this clonotype: The target antigen is unknown.

While CD8+ and CD4+ T cells were isolated negatively, TEMRA cells were enriched by FACS. The CDR3 is made up of 16 amino acids. The germline CDR1 and CDR2 sequences are SGHTA and FQGNSA. J gave up 2 bases and V 2 bases, and 9 bases lay outside the gene matches. cDNA came from roughly 0.53 to 1 ug RNA primed by random hexamers. Amplification of TCR beta CDR3 across 54 Vbeta and 13 Jbeta was performed with immunoSEQ multiplex PCR. MiXCR, run by TCRdb on the immunoSEQ multiplex PCR reads, gives a single entry per CDR3 protein. Found here are approximately 230,000 distinct CDR3 sequences, 93% of them singletons; the top ten hold roughly 0.07%.

Sequenced input: CD4+ T cells from PBMCs. V usage is TRBV7-2 and J usage is TRBJ2-7; 7 bases match TRBD1. This sequence originates from a human donor with multiple sclerosis. Here the CDR3 DNA reads TGTGCCAGCAGCTTATTATCGGGACAGTCGACCTACGAGCAGTACTTC. This gives the protein CASSLLSGQSTYEQYF. Supplemented by reference TRBV7-2 and TRBJ2-7, the full variable domain reads GAGVSQSPSNKVTEKGKDVELRCDPISGHTALYWYRQSLGQGLEFLIYFQGNSAPDKSGLPSDRFSAERTGGSVSTLTIQRTQQEDSAVYLCASSLLSGQSTYEQYFGPGTRLTVT.